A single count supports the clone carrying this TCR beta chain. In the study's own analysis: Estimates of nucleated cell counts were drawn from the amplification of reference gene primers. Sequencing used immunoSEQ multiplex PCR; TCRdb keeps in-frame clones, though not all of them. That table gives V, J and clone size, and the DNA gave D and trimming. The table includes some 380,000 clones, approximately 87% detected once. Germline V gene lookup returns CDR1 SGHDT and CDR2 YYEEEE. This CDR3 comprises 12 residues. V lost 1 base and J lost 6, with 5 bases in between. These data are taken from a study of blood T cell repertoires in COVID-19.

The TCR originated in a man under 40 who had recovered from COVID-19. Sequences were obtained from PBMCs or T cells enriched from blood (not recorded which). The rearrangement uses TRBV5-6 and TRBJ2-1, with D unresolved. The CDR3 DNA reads TGTGCCAGCAGCTTGCCGAGCAATGAGCAGTTCTTC. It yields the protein CASSLPSNEQFF.